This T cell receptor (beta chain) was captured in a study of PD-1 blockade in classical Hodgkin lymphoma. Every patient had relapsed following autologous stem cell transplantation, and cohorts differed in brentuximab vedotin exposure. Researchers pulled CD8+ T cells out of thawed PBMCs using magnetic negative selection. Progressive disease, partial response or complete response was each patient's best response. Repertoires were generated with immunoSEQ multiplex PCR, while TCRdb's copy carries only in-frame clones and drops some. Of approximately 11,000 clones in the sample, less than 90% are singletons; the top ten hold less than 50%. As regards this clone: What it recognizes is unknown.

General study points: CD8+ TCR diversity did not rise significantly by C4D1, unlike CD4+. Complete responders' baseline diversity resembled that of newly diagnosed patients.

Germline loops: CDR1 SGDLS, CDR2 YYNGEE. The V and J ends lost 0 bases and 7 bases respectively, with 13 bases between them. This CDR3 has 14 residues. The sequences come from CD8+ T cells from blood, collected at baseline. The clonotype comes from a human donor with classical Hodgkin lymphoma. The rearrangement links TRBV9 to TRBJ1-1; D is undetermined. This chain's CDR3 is CASSVVPSAGEAFF. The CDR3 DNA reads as TGTGCCAGCAGCGTAGTGCCCTCTGCGGGTGAAGCTTTCTTT.